These 15 T cell receptor beta chains came from one sample sequenced in a study of blood T cell repertoires in COVID-19. Sequencing used immunoSEQ multiplex PCR; TCRdb keeps in-frame clones, though not all of them. The sample records around 67,000 clones, about 89% being singletons. Sequenced material: peripheral blood. Source of these receptors: a man in his fifties with active COVID-19.

This clone was detected a few times. The chain employs TRBV30 and TRBJ2-1, with 8 bases matching TRBD2. V shed 3 bases, J shed 7 bases, and the junction held 2 bases outside the gene matches. Germline V gives CDR1 GTSNPN, CDR2 SVGIG (reference sequence). The CDR3 length is 12 residues. CDR3 DNA sequence: TGTGCCTGGAGCCCGGGAGGGAATGAGCAGTTCTTC. Amino acid sequence: CAWSPGGNEQFF.

This clone was recorded only once. Other nucleotide sequences in the sample specify the same CDR3. The chain links TRBV7-2 to TRBJ1-1; D gene uncertain. The CDR3 runs to 13 residues. V was trimmed by 3 bases and J by 1 base, leaving 6 bases between them. The germline V gene encodes CDR1 SGHTA and CDR2 FQGNSA. The DNA for the CDR3 is TGTGCCAGCAGCTTGAGACAGAACACTGAAGCTTTCTTT. This translates into CASSLRQNTEAFF.

This rearrangement joins TRBV11-2 to TRBJ2-1, with D unclear. Germline loops: CDR1 SGHAT, CDR2 FQNNGV. V gave up 2 bases and J gave up 3 bases, with 8 bases separating them. This CDR3 has 14 amino acids. CDR3 bases: TGTGCCAGCAGCTTAACCAGCGTCTACAATGAGCAGTTCTTC. Translating gives CASSLTSVYNEQFF.

The chain joins TRBV4-2 to TRBJ2-1, with 9 positions matching TRBD2. The CDR3 is 16 amino acids. Germline CDR1 reads LGHNA; CDR2 reads YNFKEQ. The ends lost 1 base at V and 9 bases at J; junction bases unmatched: 10. This CDR3 is CASSQGVAGVSVEQFF. CDR3 bases: TGTGCCAGCAGCCAAGGCGTAGCGGGGGTGTCGGTTGAGCAGTTCTTC.

J is TRBJ2-2 and V is TRBV18, with D possibly being TRBD2 (5 bases). The V end was cut by 5 bases, the J end by 3 bases, with 7 bases between. The V gene's germline CDR1 is KGHSH and CDR2 LQKENI. This CDR3 is 13 amino acids long. For the CDR3, the DNA is TGTGCCAGCTCATCGGAGGACACCGGGGAGCTGTTTTTT. This translates into CASSSEDTGELFF.

This clone was counted a few times. CDR3 protein: CATSGTGVTYEQYF. CDR3 coding DNA: TGTGCCACCAGCGGGACAGGGGTTACCTACGAGCAGTACTTC. J is TRBJ2-7 and V is TRBV15; 10 bases align to TRBD1. Unmatched junction bases numbered 3, after V lost 5 bases and J lost 2 bases. CDR1 is LNHNV, CDR2 YYDKDF, per germline (reference sequence). The CDR3 is 14 amino acids.

This chain joins TRBV29-1 and TRBJ2-7, with 8 bases identical to TRBD2. Looked up from germline, CDR1 is SQVTM and CDR2 is ANQGSEA. J lost 7 bases, V lost 1 base, and 3 bases had no gene match. The CDR3 has 12 residues. The CDR3 spells CSVEVPGGEQYF. CDR3 DNA: TGCAGCGTTGAAGTCCCGGGGGGGGAGCAGTACTTC.

This clone has only one observation. The chain carries TRBV7-9 and TRBJ2-7; 10 positions match TRBD2. This CDR3 is 14 amino acids long. Germline V gene data show CDR1 as SEHNR and CDR2 as FQNEAQ (reference sequence). Losses at the gene ends were 4 bases for V and 6 bases for J; bases not matched to a gene: 6. For the CDR3, the DNA is TGTGCCAGCAGCTACCAAGCGGGAGGGGCCGAGCAGTACTTC. Protein sequence: CASSYQAGGAEQYF.

DNA of the CDR3: TGTGCCAGCAGCCAAGACAGCGGGAGCTTTTACAATGAGCAGTTCTTC. As protein: CASSQDSGSFYNEQFF. This chain joins TRBV4-2 and TRBJ2-1, with 8 nucleotides matching TRBD2. The CDR3 covers 16 residues. J gave up 4 bases and V 0 bases, and 5 bases lay outside the gene matches. The germline V gene encodes CDR1 LGHNA and CDR2 YNFKEQ.

This clone was seen just once. The genes are TRBV6-5 and TRBJ1-4, with unresolved D. CDR3 length: 13 amino acids. Germline V gives CDR1 MNHEY, CDR2 SVGAGI. Trimming stripped 11 bases from V and 2 bases from J, with 12 bases between. As DNA, the CDR3 is TGTGCCGGCTTCGGAGGTACTAATGAAAAACTGTTTTTT. This translates into CAGFGGTNEKLFF.

The chain has TRBV7-9 and TRBJ2-5; tentative D call: TRBD1 (6 bases). In germline, CDR1 is SEHNR, CDR2 FQNEAQ (reference sequence). This CDR3 is built from 14 residues. V lost 4 bases, J lost 4 bases, and 13 bases lay in between. The CDR3 DNA is TGTGCCAGCAGCTCCAGGGGTGGCGTAGAGACCCAGTACTTC. Encoded protein: CASSSRGGVETQYF.

This chain joins TRBV2 and TRBJ1-1; 7 nucleotides align to TRBD1. Germline values: CDR1 SNHLY, CDR2 FYNNEI. The CDR3 has 14 residues. Trimming removed 6 bases from V and 3 bases from J; junction bases left unmatched: 7. This CDR3 reads CASSGDSRYTEAFF. CDR3 coding DNA: TGTGCCAGCAGCGGGGACAGCCGATACACTGAAGCTTTCTTT.

This sequence joins TRBV3-1 (or the pseudogene TRBV3-2) and TRBJ1-1, with unresolved D. This CDR3 is 12 amino acids long. Germline values: CDR1 LGHDT, CDR2 YNNKEL (reference sequence). V lost 5 bases, J lost 1 base, and 5 bases lay in between. This chain's CDR3 is CASSSGNTEAFF. The CDR3 DNA is TGTGCCAGCAGCTCAGGGAACACTGAAGCTTTCTTT.

CDR3 amino acids: CASSLPGQGSYEQYF. In nucleotides, the CDR3 is TGTGCCAGCAGTTTACCGGGACAGGGATCCTACGAGCAGTACTTC. The chain carries TRBV28 and TRBJ2-7; TRBD1 matches 9 bases. Germline assignment: CDR1 MDHEN and CDR2 SYDVKM. The junction had 3 bases not matched to a gene; V was cut back by 2 bases and J by 1 base. The CDR3 spans 15 residues.

This rearrangement joins TRBV4-3 to TRBJ2-3; 10 bases agree with TRBD2. V gave up 1 base and J gave up 0 bases; unmatched junction bases: 10. Germline V gene sequence: CDR1 LGHNA, CDR2 YSLEER. CDR3 length: 19 residues. The CDR3 sequence is CASSQGRTSGLPSTDTQYF. CDR3 bases: TGCGCCAGCAGCCAAGGAAGGACTAGCGGATTACCTAGCACAGATACGCAGTATTTT.